The sequence of this T cell receptor beta chain was determined in a study of human T cells and chemical hapten exposure. Study-level background: Per-sample TCR yield variability stemmed mainly from small pooled library volume differences. Points from the study as a whole: The study found that DPC sensitization did not change TCRs above 1 in 1000 frequency.

There are 17 residues in the CDR3. The V and J ends lost 1 base and 0 bases respectively, with 10 bases between them. CDR1 and CDR2 from the germline V gene are SGHTA and FQGNSA. In this sample, this clonotype turned up many times. The antigen remains undetermined. Stated time point: healthy volunteer bleed at 6 weeks. RNA extraction used unfractionated whole blood as the source of total RNA. Original processing notes: Per sample, the median was around 96,000 TCRs, with values from about 22,000 to 700,000. TCRdb reprocessed the RACE reads via MiXCR and lists one record per CDR3 protein. TCRdb, not the authors, supplied the V and J calls. The repertoire holds tens of thousands of distinct CDR3 sequences, with roughly 5% as singletons.

Input material: whole blood. The chain recombines TRBV7-2 with TRBJ2-6; D call uncertain. This TCR derives from a human donor in good health. Some clones in this sample may be carry-over from other donors' samples. The CDR3 DNA is TGTGCCAGCAGCTTAGGTGCACTCCTCTCTGGGGCCAACGTCCTGACTTTC. Protein product: CASSLGALLSGANVLTF.